These 27 T cell receptor beta chains share one sample of origin, sequenced in a study of T cells in narcolepsy. TCRdb keeps only in-frame clones here, not all; method: immunoSEQ multiplex PCR. The sample carries about 30,000 clones, roughly 80% recorded once. The sequenced material came from memory (CD45RA-) CD4+ T cells from blood. The receptors stem from a human donor in good health.

The CDR3 nucleotides read TGTGCCAGCAGCTCCACGGGACTAGCGGGGGATGGGACCCAGTACTTC. It codes for CASSSTGLAGDGTQYF. The chain employs TRBV5-8 and TRBJ2-5; 14 nucleotides match TRBD2. Germline V gene data show CDR1 as SGHTS and CDR2 as YDEGEE. This CDR3 spans 16 amino acids. J gave up 7 bases and V 3 bases, and 8 bases lay outside the gene matches. Filled out from reference TRBV5-8 and TRBJ2-5, the complete variable domain reads EAGVTQSPTHLIKTRGQQATLRCSPISGHTSVYWYQQALGLGLQFLLWYDEGEERNRGNFPPRFSGRQFPNYSSELNVNALELEDSALYLCASSSTGLAGDGTQYFGPGTRLLVL.

A few counts support this clone. The chain carries TRBV27 and TRBJ2-2; 10 nucleotides match TRBD1. The germline V gene has CDR1 MNHEY and CDR2 SMNVEV (reference sequence). There are 15 residues in the CDR3. The V gene end was trimmed by 6 bases and the J gene end by 5 bases; junction bases not matched to a gene: 6. The CDR3 reads CASRPRDRGTGELFF. The CDR3 DNA reads TGTGCCAGCAGGCCACGGGACAGGGGTACCGGGGAGCTGTTTTTT.

This rearrangement joins TRBV11-3 to TRBJ2-1; D may be TRBD1 or TRBD2 (6 bases each). Germline CDR1 SGHNT, CDR2 YENEEA. The germline V and J ends were trimmed by 5 bases and 8 bases, with 16 bases remaining between them. The CDR3 loop spans 14 amino acids. CDR3 nucleotide sequence: TGTGCCAGCAGCCCCTTTTGGGGGGCGTATGAGCAGTTCTTC. Amino acids: CASSPFWGAYEQFF.

CDR3 region: CASSLQGNYGYTF. The CDR3 nucleotides read TGTGCCAGCAGCCTACAGGGGAACTATGGCTACACCTTC. The rearrangement uses TRBV5-6 and TRBJ1-2, with TRBD1 identical over 7 bases. The CDR3 sequence is 13 residues long. V gave up 4 bases and J gave up 2 bases; unmatched junction bases: 2. Per the germline V gene, CDR1 is SGHDT and CDR2 is YYEEEE.

The genes are TRBV27 and TRBJ1-4; no definite D call. Germline V gene lookup returns CDR1 MNHEY and CDR2 SMNVEV (reference sequence). Trimming left V 6 bases short and J 5 bases short, with 16 bases between. This CDR3 is 15 amino acids long. CDR3 DNA sequence: TGTGCCAGCAGACTACTCCTCGGTGGGAATGAAAAACTGTTTTTT. Its protein product is CASRLLLGGNEKLFF.

In regard to this clone: Within the sample, other DNA sequences also encode this same CDR3. In DNA form, the CDR3 reads TGTGCCAGCAGTGTTGGCGGGGGAACAGATACGCAGTATTTT. Translating gives CASSVGGGTDTQYF. The chain employs TRBV6-1 and TRBJ2-3; TRBD2 matches at 7 bases. The V and J ends lost 4 bases and 3 bases, in that order; junction bases with no gene match: 4. The CDR3 is 14 amino acids. Germline loops: CDR1 MNHNS, CDR2 SASEGT.

This chain links TRBV7-2 with TRBJ1-4, with D tentatively TRBD1 (5 bases). Trimming pared 3 bases from V and 5 bases from J, leaving 10 bases between. The length of the CDR3 is 14 residues. CDR1 and CDR2 from the germline V gene are SGHTA and FQGNSA. The DNA of the CDR3 is TGTGCCAGCAGCTTCCAGGGAGGGAATGAAAAACTGTTTTTT. It specifies CASSFQGGNEKLFF.

The rearrangement uses TRBV25-1 and TRBJ1-6, with 7 bases fitting TRBD1. The CDR3 covers 17 residues. Per germline, CDR1 MGHDK and CDR2 SYGVNS. The J segment lost 6 bases and the V segment lost 4 bases, leaving 12 bases of the junction unmatched. The CDR3 reads CASSGPRGAGGNSPLHF. The CDR3 nucleotides are TGTGCCAGCAGTGGCCCCCGAGGGGCAGGGGGTAATTCACCCCTCCACTTT.

V gene TRBV6-5 combines with J gene TRBJ1-2; D ambiguous. This CDR3 is built from 15 residues. V was cut by 0 bases and J by 0 bases, with 8 bases left in between. The germline gives CDR1 MNHEY, CDR2 SVGAGI. CDR3 sequence (DNA): TGTGCCAGCAGTTACTCGACGGGATCTAACTATGGCTACACCTTC. This codes for CASSYSTGSNYGYTF.

V is TRBV7-8 and J is TRBJ1-2; D uncertain. The germline V gene has CDR1 SGHVS and CDR2 FQNEAQ. The CDR3 consists of 12 residues. Between the trimmed V and J ends, which lost 1 base and 5 bases, there was a span of 5 bases. The CDR3 region is CASSLEGYGYTF. CDR3 nucleotides: TGTGCCAGCAGCTTAGAGGGTTATGGCTACACCTTC.

V and J are TRBV11-2 and TRBJ1-5; D gene unclear. V shed 1 base and J shed 2 bases, with 9 bases lying between them. The CDR3 extends over 15 amino acids. In germline, CDR1 is SGHAT, CDR2 FQNNGV. Written as DNA, the CDR3 is TGTGCCAGCAGCTTAGGCGGGCAGGGCAATCAGCCCCAGCATTTT. This translates into CASSLGGQGNQPQHF.

This clone was seen only once. This chain joins TRBV5-4 and TRBJ2-1; 14 positions agree with TRBD2. CDR3 size: 17 residues. Losses at the gene ends were 5 bases for V and 3 bases for J; bases not matched to a gene: 7. Germline CDR1 reads SGHNT; CDR2 reads YYREEE (reference sequence). DNA of the CDR3: TGTGCCAGCAGATTAGGACTAGCGGGGGGTGACTACAATGAGCAGTTCTTC. Translating it yields CASRLGLAGGDYNEQFF.

The chain combines TRBV5-5 with TRBJ1-5; D call uncertain. V was shortened by 0 bases and J by 2 bases, with 9 bases between the two germline ends. This CDR3 is built from 15 residues. Per the germline V gene, CDR1 is SGHKS and CDR2 is YYEKEE (reference sequence). The CDR3 here is CASSLEWQGNQPQHF. The CDR3 nucleotides are TGTGCCAGCAGCTTGGAATGGCAGGGCAATCAGCCCCAGCATTTT.

The CDR3 region has the DNA TGTGCCACCTCGAGGCAACTGACAGGGACTTACGAGCAGTACTTC. Its translation: CATSRQLTGTYEQYF. The gene calls are TRBV6-1 and TRBJ2-7; TRBD1 is a possible D gene (7 bases). The germline V gene encodes CDR1 MNHNS and CDR2 SASEGT. Trimming shortened V by 10 bases and J by 4 bases, and 23 bases separated the two germline ends. The length of the CDR3 is 15 residues.

This sequence joins TRBV5-6 and TRBJ2-1; TRBD1 agrees at 10 bases. CDR1 is SGHDT and CDR2 is YYEEEE in the germline V gene. V lost 4 bases and J lost 5; bases outside the gene matches: 6. The CDR3 has 15 residues. CDR3 amino acids: CASSPVGQGDNEQFF. The CDR3 DNA sequence: TGTGCCAGCAGCCCGGTCGGACAGGGGGACAATGAGCAGTTCTTC.

The chain links TRBV28 to TRBJ1-6, with unresolved D. Germline-derived CDR1 and CDR2 are MDHEN and SYDVKM. This CDR3 is built from 15 residues. V was trimmed by 1 base and J by 14 bases, leaving 18 bases between them. In DNA, the CDR3 is TGTGCCAGCAGTTTATACGGAGCTTCATTAGTATCCCTCCACTTT. Its protein product is CASSLYGASLVSLHF.

The chain has TRBV7-6 and TRBJ1-6; D might be TRBD1 (5 bases). Germline assignment: CDR1 SGHVS and CDR2 FNYEAQ. This CDR3 is 15 amino acids long. V gave up 7 bases and J gave up 7 bases, with 17 bases separating them. CDR3 sequence reads: CASTRDGDPNSPLHF. Here the CDR3 DNA reads TGTGCCAGCACCAGAGATGGGGACCCAAATTCACCCCTCCACTTT.

This rearrangement joins TRBV6-1 to TRBJ2-7; D is ambiguous. This CDR3 is built from 13 residues. Trimming took off 4 bases at V and 3 bases at J, with 10 bases between the two ends. The germline V gene encodes CDR1 MNHNS and CDR2 SASEGT. Here the CDR3 DNA reads TGTGCCAGCAGTGGAGACGTAGACTACGAGCAGTACGTC. Amino acids: CASSGDVDYEQYV.

The chain uses TRBV5-1 and TRBJ1-3; no definite D call. CDR3 size: 14 residues. Germline loops: CDR1 SGHRS, CDR2 YFSETQ. Trimming took off 0 bases at V and 2 bases at J, with 6 bases between the two ends. CDR3 loop: CASSLDGTGNTIYF. CDR3 DNA: TGCGCCAGCAGCTTGGATGGGACTGGAAACACCATATATTTT.

This sequence joins TRBV7-9 and TRBJ2-5, with D possibly TRBD2 on 6 matching bases. The CDR3 is 18 residues long. Between the trimmed V and J ends, which lost 2 bases and 5 bases, there was a span of 24 bases. Germline V CDR1 and CDR2: SEHNR, FQNEAQ (reference sequence). DNA for the CDR3: TGTGCCAGCAGCTTATCGATTTATGCCTCTTCGGAGGGGGAGACCCAGTACTTC. This translates into CASSLSIYASSEGETQYF.

V usage is TRBV4-3 and J usage is TRBJ1-4; TRBD1 might be the D (5 bases). V lost 0 bases and J 2 bases, leaving 22 bases between the germline ends. The V gene's germline CDR1 is LGHNA and CDR2 YSLEER. The CDR3 runs to 20 residues. CDR3 coding DNA: TGCGCCAGCAGCCAAGACTGGATGCGTGGGGCGATTGGTACTAATGAAAAACTGTTTTTT. This encodes CASSQDWMRGAIGTNEKLFF.

The rearrangement links TRBV6-1 to TRBJ2-2, with TRBD1 matching 8 bases. J was trimmed by 5 bases and V by 6 bases; bases with no gene match: 8. The CDR3 length is 15 residues. Germline V CDR1 and CDR2: MNHNS, SASEGT. The CDR3 here is CASRERQGLTGELFF. In DNA form, the CDR3 reads TGTGCCAGCAGGGAACGACAGGGGTTGACCGGGGAGCTGTTTTTT.

The chain links TRBV28 to TRBJ1-2; D is possibly TRBD1 (6 bases). The CDR3 length is 15 residues. Germline loops: CDR1 MDHEN, CDR2 SYDVKM. V gave up 5 bases and J gave up 4 bases, with 17 bases separating them. As DNA, the CDR3 is TGTGCCAGCAGTACGGCAGGGGCCCTCTTCTATGGCTACACCTTC. Protein product: CASSTAGALFYGYTF.

The chain recombines TRBV7-6 with TRBJ2-6; weak D call: TRBD1 (5 bases). V lost 5 bases to trimming and J lost 0 bases, with 14 bases between them. The CDR3 spans 17 residues. The germline V gene encodes CDR1 SGHVS and CDR2 FNYEAQ. The CDR3 sequence: CASSRRQGNSGANVLTF. The CDR3 coding sequence is TGTGCCAGCAGCCGAAGGCAGGGAAACTCTGGGGCCAACGTCCTGACTTTC.

In its sample, this clone was seen a few times. The chain carries TRBV7-8 and TRBJ1-3; tentatively, D is TRBD1 (6 bases). From germline, CDR1 is SGHVS and CDR2 FQNEAQ. The V end lost 6 bases, the J end lost 4 bases, and 7 bases lay between the germline ends. The CDR3 runs to 12 residues. The CDR3 DNA reads as TGTGCCAGCAGGGACAGCGGAAACACCATATATTTT. Translating gives CASRDSGNTIYF.

V and J are TRBV5-1 and TRBJ2-5; 9 nucleotides align to TRBD2. The CDR3 runs to 18 residues. CDR1 and CDR2 from the germline V gene are SGHRS and YFSETQ. Germline trimming cut 0 bases from V and 1 base from J; bases unmatched to any gene: 10. In DNA, the CDR3 is TGCGCCAGCAGCTTGGGGCGCTCTAGCGGGGAGCTCCAAGAGACCCAGTACTTC. Translation: CASSLGRSSGELQETQYF.

The chain recombines TRBV27 with TRBJ2-1; 11 bases are a match to TRBD2. Trimming removed 3 bases from V and 5 bases from J; junction bases left unmatched: 9. Germline-derived CDR1 and CDR2 are MNHEY and SMNVEV (reference sequence). This CDR3 is built from 17 residues. CDR3 sequence reads: CASSFRLAGSNHNEQFF. The CDR3 nucleotides read TGTGCCAGCAGTTTTCGACTAGCGGGGAGTAATCACAATGAGCAGTTCTTC.